The 25 T cell receptor beta chains given below trace back to one sample, sequenced in a study of blood T cell repertoires in COVID-19. Assay used: immunoSEQ multiplex PCR; TCRdb lists only in-frame clones, some missing. The sample includes roughly 310,000 clones, almost 90% of them seen just once. Material for sequencing was peripheral blood. All receptors derive from a woman aged 25 to 39 with COVID-19, enrolled during active disease.

The chain has TRBV6-5 and TRBJ1-1; D is possibly TRBD1 (6 bases). Germline-derived CDR1 and CDR2 are MNHEY and SVGAGI. The V gene lost 5 bases and the J gene lost 6 bases, with 10 bases spanning the gap. The CDR3 sequence is 12 residues long. DNA of the CDR3: TGTGCCAGCAGTCAGGGGATGTCTGAAGCTTTCTTT. The encoded protein is CASSQGMSEAFF.

The rearrangement joins TRBV28 to TRBJ2-3; 10 bases are a match to TRBD2. Germline trimming cut 5 bases from V and 5 bases from J; bases unmatched to any gene: 4. CDR3 length: 14 amino acids. Germline CDR1 MDHEN, CDR2 SYDVKM. CDR3 in DNA: TGTGCCAGCAGTCCCTCTAGCGGGAGAGATACGCAGTATTTT. Translated, it gives CASSPSSGRDTQYF.

The chain couples TRBV5-1 to TRBJ2-7, with D possibly being TRBD2 (6 bases). This CDR3 has 16 amino acids. V lost 4 bases and J 2 bases, leaving 19 bases between the germline ends. Germline V gene data show CDR1 as SGHRS and CDR2 as YFSETQ. The CDR3 DNA is TGCGCCAGCAGCCCCGCCGGGCTAGCGAGCACCTACGAGCAGTACTTC. As protein: CASSPAGLASTYEQYF.

The table lists this clone with a count of one. The chain uses TRBV5-4 and TRBJ1-2, with a tentative D call TRBD1 (6 bases). The V and J ends lost 0 bases and 6 bases respectively, with 12 bases between them. The CDR3 contains 14 residues. Germline V gene data show CDR1 as SGHNT and CDR2 as YYREEE (reference sequence). The CDR3 nucleotides read TGTGCCAGCAGCTTGGCCACAGGGACGGATGGCTACACCTTC. Encoded protein: CASSLATGTDGYTF.

The chain recombines TRBV28 with TRBJ2-3; TRBD2 agrees at 9 bases. CDR1 is MDHEN, CDR2 SYDVKM, per germline. CDR3 length: 15 residues. Trimming took 5 bases from V and 2 from J; bases not matched to a gene: 5. CDR3 DNA sequence: TGTGCCAGCAGTGCGACTAGCGGCCTCACAGATACGCAGTATTTT. It is translated as CASSATSGLTDTQYF.

This chain connects TRBV19 to TRBJ1-2; TRBD1 aligns across 9 bases. Trimming took 7 bases from V and 4 from J; bases not matched to a gene: 4. CDR3 length: 13 amino acids. Germline V lookup: CDR1 LNHDA, CDR2 SQIVND (reference sequence). The CDR3 spells CASKGQGIYGYTF. In nucleotides, the CDR3 is TGTGCCAGTAAAGGACAGGGGATCTATGGCTACACCTTC.

The chain recombines TRBV6-4 with TRBJ1-1, with no clear D. The CDR3 covers 12 residues. V lost 1 base and J 7 bases, leaving 7 bases between the germline ends. Germline values: CDR1 MRHNA, CDR2 SNTAGT. The CDR3 region is CASSDLVGEAFF. CDR3 coding DNA: TGTGCCAGCAGTGACTTAGTTGGTGAAGCTTTCTTT.

V usage is TRBV6-2 or TRBV6-3 and J usage is TRBJ1-1, with D perhaps TRBD1 (6 bases). CDR1 MNHEY and CDR2 SVGEGT come from the germline V gene. CDR3 length equals 15 residues. Trimming cost V 5 bases and J 2 bases, with 15 bases left between them. The DNA for the CDR3 is TGTGCCAGCAGTAACAACAGGGACCTCAACACTGAAGCTTTCTTT. As protein: CASSNNRDLNTEAFF.

V and J are TRBV20-1 and TRBJ1-5; D is uncertain. Germline CDR1 and CDR2: DFQATT and SNEGSKA (reference sequence). The germline V and J ends were trimmed by 3 bases and 5 bases, with 11 bases remaining between them. This CDR3 is 13 amino acids long. The CDR3 sequence: CSASFGVHQPQHF. As DNA, the CDR3 is TGCAGTGCTAGTTTCGGGGTCCATCAGCCCCAGCATTTT.

The chain couples TRBV6-5 to TRBJ2-7; 7 positions agree with TRBD1. J gave up 5 bases and V 6 bases, and 7 bases lay outside the gene matches. From germline, CDR1 is MNHEY and CDR2 SVGAGI. There are 13 residues in the CDR3. The DNA for the CDR3 is TGTGCCAGCAGAGCGACAGGGTTTGACGAGCAGTACTTC. Residues: CASRATGFDEQYF.

The chain couples TRBV30 to TRBJ2-1; no firm D call. Germline values: CDR1 GTSNPN, CDR2 SVGIG (reference sequence). The CDR3 covers 12 residues. V lost 0 bases and J lost 8, with 8 bases in between. Here the CDR3 DNA reads TGTGCCTGGAGTGTAAGCCAGGATGAGCAGTTCTTC. Its translation is CAWSVSQDEQFF.

This sequence joins TRBV18 and TRBJ1-1, with TRBD1 identical over 8 bases. The CDR3 is made up of 16 amino acids. Losses at the gene ends were 5 bases for V and 5 bases for J; bases not matched to a gene: 13. In germline, CDR1 is KGHSH, CDR2 LQKENI. In nucleotides, the CDR3 is TGTGCCAGCTCATCGGCAGGGGGCGCGATGGTGACTGAAGCTTTCTTT. Its translation is CASSSAGGAMVTEAFF.

The gene calls are TRBV7-2 and TRBJ1-2, with D maybe TRBD1 (6 bases). Trimming took 2 bases from V and 8 from J, leaving 15 bases between them. Germline CDR1 SGHTA, CDR2 FQGNSA. The CDR3 totals 14 residues. The CDR3 loop reads CASSLPLQGRGYTF. DNA for the CDR3: TGTGCCAGCAGCTTACCGCTCCAGGGGAGAGGCTACACCTTC.

The rearrangement joins TRBV5-1 to TRBJ1-1, with 10 nucleotides matching TRBD1. Looked up from germline, CDR1 is SGHRS and CDR2 is YFSETQ. V was clipped by 3 bases and J by 1 base; unmatched bases: 0. The length of the CDR3 is 14 residues. The CDR3, as DNA: TGCGCCAGCAGCTGGGACAGGGGGAACACTGAAGCTTTCTTT. It is translated as CASSWDRGNTEAFF.

J is TRBJ2-2 and V is TRBV14; possibly TRBD2 for D (5 bases). V lost 4 bases, J lost 8 bases, and 5 bases lay in between. Germline CDR1 and CDR2: SGHDN and FVKESK. The CDR3 sequence is 11 residues long. In DNA form, the CDR3 reads TGTGCCAGCAGCCGGAGGGGGGAGCTGTTTTTT. It encodes CASSRRGELFF.

This clone was found once. The genes are TRBV9 and TRBJ2-7, with TRBD2 matching 11 bases. Germline lookup yields CDR1 SGDLS and CDR2 YYNGEE. With V trimmed by 4 bases and J by 7 bases, 4 bases remained unmatched. The CDR3 has 13 residues. CDR3 nucleotide sequence: TGTGCCAGCAGCAAACGGACTAGCGGGGAGCAGTACTTC. Encoded protein: CASSKRTSGEQYF.

Written as DNA, the CDR3 is TGTGCCAGCACCAAAAACTCCGGAGACAGGGGAAACTATGGCTACACCTTC. Translation: CASTKNSGDRGNYGYTF. V is TRBV7-9 and J is TRBJ1-2, with 8 bases that match TRBD1. This CDR3 is built from 17 residues. Trimming took 7 bases from V and 2 from J; bases not matched to a gene: 15. Germline loops: CDR1 SEHNR, CDR2 FQNEAQ (reference sequence). The full variable domain, with the rest looked up from reference TRBV7-9 and TRBJ1-2, is DTGVSQNPRHKITKRGQNVTFRCDPISEHNRLYWYRQTLGQGPEFLTYFQNEAQLEKSRLLSDRFSAERPKGSFSTLEIQRTEQGDSAMYLCASTKNSGDRGNYGYTFGSGTRLTVV.

The genes are TRBV2 and TRBJ2-2; perhaps TRBD2 as D (5 bases). This CDR3 has 16 residues. With 7 bases removed from V and 4 bases from J, the gap between germline ends came to 19 bases. CDR1 and CDR2 from the germline V gene are SNHLY and FYNNEI. The CDR3 loop is CASKEGGEGGTGELFF. The CDR3 nucleotides read TGTGCCAGCAAAGAAGGCGGAGAAGGAGGCACCGGGGAGCTGTTTTTT.

The chain combines TRBV5-1 with TRBJ1-4; D uncertain. CDR1 and CDR2 from the germline V gene are SGHRS and YFSETQ. V was trimmed by 1 base and J by 4 bases, leaving 14 bases between them. The CDR3 has 16 residues. Here the CDR3 reads CASSLSGNRFNEKLFF. The DNA of the CDR3 is TGCGCCAGCAGCTTGAGCGGGAATCGATTTAATGAAAAACTGTTTTTT. Variable domain in full (rest from reference TRBV5-1 and TRBJ1-4): KAGVTQTPRYLIKTRGQQVTLSCSPISGHRSVSWYQQTPGQGLQFLFEYFSETQRNKGNFPGRFSGRQFSNSRSEMNVSTLELGDSALYLCASSLSGNRFNEKLFFGSGTQLSVL.

The V gene is TRBV5-1, the J gene TRBJ2-2; D might be TRBD1 (5 bases). The ends were cut back, 0 bases at V and 6 bases at J, with 6 bases in the middle. The germline V gene has CDR1 SGHRS and CDR2 YFSETQ. The CDR3 spans 13 residues. The CDR3 sequence: CASSLVTAGELFF. CDR3 nucleotides: TGCGCCAGCAGCTTGGTGACAGCCGGGGAGCTGTTTTTT.

This chain links TRBV19 with TRBJ2-1, with a tentative D call TRBD1 (5 bases). V lost 5 bases to trimming and J lost 4 bases, with 18 bases between them. The germline CDR1 and CDR2 sequences are LNHDA and SQIVND (reference sequence). CDR3 size: 16 residues. The chain's CDR3 is CASSPPGSRVYNEQFF. Here the CDR3 DNA reads TGTGCCAGTAGTCCCCCAGGGTCTCGGGTATACAATGAGCAGTTCTTC.

In this sample, this clone turned up once. The chain has TRBV2 and TRBJ2-2, with 8 bases that match TRBD1. With 3 bases clipped from V and 1 base from J, the junction kept 1 base outside the gene matches. There are 15 residues in the CDR3. Germline V gene data show CDR1 as SNHLY and CDR2 as FYNNEI. The CDR3, as DNA: TGTGCCAGCAGTGAGGGACAGGAGAACACCGGGGAGCTGTTTTTT. Encoded protein: CASSEGQENTGELFF.

The chain employs TRBV10-2 and TRBJ2-7; D might be TRBD1 (6 bases). V lost 7 bases and J 6 bases, leaving 16 bases between the germline ends. Germline V gene data show CDR1 as WSHSY and CDR2 as SAAADI. The CDR3 contains 13 residues. In DNA, the CDR3 is TGCGCCAGCAAAACACTCAGGGACATCGAGCAGTACTTC. It is translated as CASKTLRDIEQYF.

The chain carries TRBV2 and TRBJ2-7; unclear D gene. CDR1 is SNHLY, CDR2 FYNNEI, per germline. CDR3 length equals 13 residues. Trimming shortened V by 7 bases and J by 2 bases, and 12 bases separated the two germline ends. CDR3 region: CASTVRATYEQYF. The CDR3 region has the DNA TGTGCCAGCACCGTTAGAGCAACCTACGAGCAGTACTTC.

Written as DNA, the CDR3 is TGTGCCAGTAGTCCATGGACAGGGACCACTGAAGCTTTCTTT. This codes for CASSPWTGTTEAFF. V usage is TRBV19 and J usage is TRBJ1-1; 8 nucleotides line up with TRBD1. Unmatched junction bases numbered 6, after V lost 5 bases and J lost 4 bases. CDR1 LNHDA and CDR2 SQIVND come from the germline V gene (reference sequence). CDR3 length: 14 amino acids.